This TCR beta chain stems from a study of blood T cell repertoires in COVID-19. Authors' methods: Estimated nucleated cell counts came from reference gene primer amplification. Sequencing was performed with immunoSEQ multiplex PCR; in TCRdb, only in-frame clones are kept and a portion is missing. V, J and clone size reflect that table, while D and trimming were determined from the DNA. The top ten hold 4.5% to 6% of the sample, which has 70,000 to 95,000 clones, 70% to 90% seen once. V gave up 7 bases and J gave up 4 bases; unmatched junction bases: 7. Germline loops: CDR1 MDHEN, CDR2 SYDVKM. The CDR3 is 14 residues long.

J is TRBJ1-2 and V is TRBV28, with TRBD1 identical over 9 bases. This TCR was sampled from a woman of 80 years or more with active COVID-19. The sequenced sample consisted of peripheral blood. CDR3: CASIQGASGYGYTF. Written as DNA, the CDR3 is TGTGCCAGCATACAGGGGGCGAGTGGCTATGGCTACACCTTC.